This is a list of T cell receptor beta chains from one sample in a study of cytotoxic CD8 clonotypes in ibrutinib-treated CLL. This table comes from immunoSEQ multiplex PCR, and its TCRdb copy is limited to in-frame clones, with some not included. The table has about 76,000 clones, about 86% seen once. The specimen comprised PBMCs, sampled before ibrutinib treatment. The receptors were sampled from a human donor with chronic lymphocytic leukemia. The CDR3 runs from the conserved cysteine through the conserved F or W. D genes are given only for firm matches. Not every row has a clone size; where given, it reads once, few, many or a size class.

CDR3 protein,CDR3 DNA,D gene,V gene,clone size,J gene
CASSLLSGTDTQYF,TGTGCCAGCAGTTTGCTAAGCGGGACGGATACGCAGTATTTT,TRBD2,TRBV27,NA,TRBJ2-3
CASSIWGALSSGANVLTF,TGTGCCAGTAGTATTTGGGGGGCCCTCAGCTCTGGGGCCAACGTCCTGACTTTC,NA,TRBV19,NA,TRBJ2-6
CASSPEGAPAYEQYF,TGTGCCAGCAGCCCTGAGGGGGCGCCCGCCTACGAGCAGTACTTC,TRBD1,TRBV6-6,NA,TRBJ2-7
CASSVRDSPSNEQFF,TGTGCCAGTAGTGTCCGGGACAGTCCCTCCAATGAGCAGTTCTTC,TRBD1,TRBV19,NA,TRBJ2-1
CASSGGTSYNEQFF,TGCGCCAGCAGCGGGGGGACTAGCTACAATGAGCAGTTCTTC,TRBD2,TRBV5-1,NA,TRBJ2-1
CASSERNSGRPRSYEQYF,TGTGCCAGCAGTGAAAGAAATAGCGGGAGACCGCGCTCGTACGAGCAGTACTTC,TRBD2,TRBV25-1,NA,TRBJ2-7
CASSVRGDTEAFF,TGTGCCAGCAGTGTCAGGGGGGACACTGAAGCTTTCTTT,TRBD1,TRBV2,NA,TRBJ1-1
CASSTRYGEWNYGYTF,TGTGCCAGTAGTACCCGGTATGGGGAGTGGAACTATGGCTACACCTTC,NA,TRBV19,NA,TRBJ1-2
CASSISGTNNTEAFF,TGTGCCAGCAGCATCTCCGGGACAAATAACACTGAAGCTTTCTTT,NA,TRBV21-1,NA,TRBJ1-1
CASSETPTPNEQFF,TGTGCCAGCAGTGAGACCCCCACACCAAATGAGCAGTTCTTC,NA,TRBV2,once,TRBJ2-1